The 18 T cell receptor beta chains below come from one sample, sequenced in a study of blood T cell repertoires in COVID-19. Libraries were prepared by immunoSEQ multiplex PCR; TCRdb keeps only in-frame clonotypes and omits some of them. The top ten clones hold 1.9% of a sample with about 270,000 clones, nearly 90% of them seen once. The source material was PBMCs or T cells enriched from blood (not recorded which). These receptors were collected from a woman aged 60 to 75 who had recovered from COVID-19.

V usage is TRBV14 and J usage is TRBJ1-6; the D is unclear. The CDR3 loop spans 15 amino acids. V gave up 0 bases and J gave up 9 bases, with 12 bases separating them. Germline V gene data show CDR1 as SGHDN and CDR2 as FVKESK. The CDR3 nucleotides are TGTGCCAGCAGCCAAGAACCCCGGCCAGGTTCACCCCTCCACTTT. Amino acids: CASSQEPRPGSPLHF.

This rearrangement joins TRBV29-1 to TRBJ1-2, with a tentative D call TRBD1 (6 bases). Germline lookup yields CDR1 SQVTM and CDR2 ANQGSEA. V lost 3 bases, J lost 2 bases, and 10 bases lay in between. This CDR3 region has 13 residues. The CDR3 DNA is TGCAGCGTTGATGGGGGCGGAAACTATGGCTACACCTTC. It yields the protein CSVDGGGNYGYTF.

The CDR3 DNA reads as TGTGCCAGCAGCCCAAAAGCGGGAGGGGCCTACAATGAGCAGTTCTTC. This sequence encodes CASSPKAGGAYNEQFF. The chain uses TRBV5-4 and TRBJ2-1; 10 nucleotides match TRBD2. J lost 2 bases, V lost 4 bases, and 6 bases had no gene match. This CDR3 is built from 16 residues. The germline gives CDR1 SGHNT, CDR2 YYREEE (reference sequence).

This chain joins TRBV20-1 and TRBJ1-5; maybe TRBD1 (5 bases). The germline V gene encodes CDR1 DFQATT and CDR2 SNEGSKA (reference sequence). V dropped 3 bases and J dropped 4 bases, with 13 bases sitting between them. The CDR3 is made up of 14 amino acids. Here the CDR3 reads CSASWGGENQPQHF. CDR3 in DNA: TGCAGTGCTAGTTGGGGCGGAGAGAATCAGCCCCAGCATTTT.

This clone turned up a few times. This chain connects TRBV5-1 to TRBJ2-2; no definite D call. Germline V gene data show CDR1 as SGHRS and CDR2 as YFSETQ. The CDR3 spans 16 residues. V was cut by 3 bases and J by 1 base, with 13 bases left in between. The CDR3 protein is CASSSPLRRNTGELFF. The CDR3 DNA is TGCGCCAGCAGCTCACCACTGCGCCGGAACACCGGGGAGCTGTTTTTT. The full variable domain, rest sourced from reference TRBV5-1 and TRBJ2-2, is KAGVTQTPRYLIKTRGQQVTLSCSPISGHRSVSWYQQTPGQGLQFLFEYFSETQRNKGNFPGRFSGRQFSNSRSEMNVSTLELGDSALYLCASSSPLRRNTGELFFGEGSRLTVL.

V and J are TRBV19 and TRBJ1-6; 10 bases line up with TRBD1. The CDR3 runs 16 residues. CDR1 and CDR2 (germline): LNHDA, SQIVND (reference sequence). V trimming: 4 bases; J trimming: 7 bases; junction bases outside the gene matches: 7. The CDR3 region has the DNA TGTGCCAGTAGTAGGCGACCGGGACAGGGGAATTCACCCCTCCACTTT. Its translation: CASSRRPGQGNSPLHF.

The rearrangement links TRBV27 to TRBJ2-4; weak D call: TRBD1 (7 bases). The CDR3 loop spans 14 amino acids. V shed 6 bases and J shed 1 base, with 10 bases lying between them. CDR1 and CDR2 (germline): MNHEY, SMNVEV (reference sequence). The DNA for the CDR3 is TGTGCCAGCAGGGCAGGGGGGGCCAAAAACATTCAGTACTTC. As protein: CASRAGGAKNIQYF.

The chain uses TRBV28 and TRBJ1-5, with no clear D. The germline CDR1 and CDR2 sequences are MDHEN and SYDVKM. V shed 8 bases and J shed 3 bases, with 14 bases lying between them. This CDR3 spans 14 amino acids. DNA for the CDR3: TGTGCCAGCTCCCCCCGCGAACTCAATCAGCCCCAGCATTTT. Its translation is CASSPRELNQPQHF.

This chain connects TRBV7-9 to TRBJ2-6, with D perhaps TRBD2 (6 bases). This CDR3 has 14 residues. CDR1 and CDR2 (germline): SEHNR, FQNEAQ (reference sequence). Deletions cut 10 bases from V and 1 base from J, with 11 bases between. The CDR3 DNA sequence: TGTGCCACCCGGGAGTCGTCTGGGGCCAACGTCCTGACTTTC. It translates to CATRESSGANVLTF.

The gene calls are TRBV5-1 and TRBJ1-3, with 10 bases aligning to TRBD1. V shed 0 bases and J 3 bases; nucleotides not matched to a gene: 0. The CDR3 contains 15 residues. The V gene's germline CDR1 is SGHRS and CDR2 YFSETQ. CDR3 sequence (DNA): TGCGCCAGCAGCTTGGGGACAGGGGGTGGAAACACCATATATTTT. Its protein is CASSLGTGGGNTIYF.

The chain recombines TRBV6-5 with TRBJ2-1; D perhaps matches TRBD2 (6 bases). Between the trimmed V and J ends, which lost 10 bases and 5 bases, there was a span of 18 bases. The CDR3 contains 14 residues. Germline values: CDR1 MNHEY, CDR2 SVGAGI. The DNA for the CDR3 is TGTGCCATCTCGTGGGGGGTAAAAAACAATGAGCAGTTCTTC. This sequence encodes CAISWGVKNNEQFF.

This clone was detected only once. This chain links TRBV2 with TRBJ1-4, with D tentatively TRBD1 (6 bases). V gave up 7 bases and J gave up 4 bases, with 25 bases separating them. The CDR3 totals 18 residues. Germline V CDR1 and CDR2: SNHLY, FYNNEI. The chain's CDR3 is CASTRPGQVYPLNEKLFF. The CDR3 nucleotides read TGTGCCAGCACTCGTCCGGGACAAGTCTACCCCCTTAATGAAAAACTGTTTTTT.

About this clone: Germline and junction disagree at one end, which may indicate a read error. The J gene is TRBJ2-7, the V gene TRBV28, with 14 bases that match TRBD2. This CDR3 is built from 14 residues. Germline CDR1 and CDR2: MDHEN and SYDVKM. The CDR3 nucleotides are TGTGCCAGCGGTTTGGGACTAGCGGGAGTCGAGCAGTACTTC. This encodes CASGLGLAGVEQYF.

This chain uses TRBV14 with TRBJ1-2; 8 bases are a match to TRBD1. The CDR3 covers 13 residues. Per germline, CDR1 SGHDN and CDR2 FVKESK. Germline trimming cut 6 bases from V and 4 bases from J; bases unmatched to any gene: 4. The CDR3 sequence is CASSPDRGYGYTF. The CDR3 DNA is TGTGCCAGCAGTCCCGACAGGGGCTATGGCTACACCTTC.

The chain is built from TRBV2 and TRBJ1-3, with D perhaps TRBD1 (5 bases). This CDR3 has 12 amino acids. CDR1 and CDR2 from the germline V gene are SNHLY and FYNNEI. V was pared by 3 bases and J by 8 bases, with 8 bases between. The CDR3 sequence: CASSDQGYTIYF. The CDR3 DNA follows: TGTGCCAGCAGTGACCAGGGTTACACCATATATTTT.

This chain joins TRBV11-3 and TRBJ1-6; no definite D call. This CDR3 comprises 13 residues. Germline lookup yields CDR1 SGHNT and CDR2 YENEEA. Trimming removed 3 bases at V and 9 bases at J, with 9 bases between. In DNA, the CDR3 is TGTGCCAGCAGCTTGGAGAGTGGTTCACCCCTCCACTTT. This encodes CASSLESGSPLHF.

This clone appeared many times. At one end the junction does not follow the germline gene, possibly because of a read error. The chain uses TRBV7-9 and TRBJ2-7, with D possibly TRBD1 on 5 matching bases. The CDR3 covers 15 residues. Germline CDR1 SEHNR, CDR2 FQNEAQ (reference sequence). CDR3 sequence: CASSPWLQGQERLLF. CDR3 DNA sequence: TGTGCCAGCAGCCCTTGGTTGCAGGGTCAAGAGCGACTCCTTTTT.

Details on this clone: One end of the junction is discordant with germline, which a read error may explain. The chain recombines TRBV28 with TRBJ2-3; 12 bases agree with TRBD2. Germline values: CDR1 MDHEN, CDR2 SYDVKM. The CDR3 is 12 amino acids. CDR3 nucleotide sequence: TGTGCCAGCAGTCTTCTAGCGGGAGGGCACCATTTT. It translates to CASSLLAGGHHF. Supplemented by reference TRBV28 and TRBJ2-3, the full variable domain reads DVKVTQSSRYLVKRTGEKVFLECVQDMDHENMFWYRQDPGLGLRLIYFSYDVKMKEKGDIPEGYSVSREKKERFSLILESASTNQTSMYLCASSLLAGGHHFGPGTRLTVL.